A single sample gave rise to the 17 T cell receptor beta chains below, sequenced in a study of STAT5B mutations in CD4+ large granular lymphocyte leukemia. Here immunoSEQ multiplex PCR was the method, and the copy in TCRdb shows in-frame clones only, minus some. Of approximately 31,000 clones listed, around 70% are singletons. Source material: CD4+ T cells from blood buffy coats. These receptors were collected from a human donor in good health.

This rearrangement joins TRBV19 to TRBJ2-1; TRBD1 matches at 9 bases. Trimming took 4 bases from V and 4 from J; bases not matched to a gene: 5. CDR1 and CDR2 from the germline V gene are LNHDA and SQIVND (reference sequence). The CDR3 has 15 amino acids. This chain's CDR3 is CASSTRDRAYNEQFF. The DNA of the CDR3 is TGTGCCAGTAGTACCCGGGACAGGGCATACAATGAGCAGTTCTTC.

The gene calls are TRBV28 and TRBJ2-3, with 10 positions matching TRBD1. After removal of 4 bases from V and 2 bases from J, the junction contained 6 bases not matched to a gene. The CDR3 spans 16 residues. In germline, CDR1 is MDHEN, CDR2 SYDVKM. The CDR3 nucleotides are TGTGCCAGCAGTTCGCGGACAGGGGGAAACACAGATACGCAGTATTTT. Protein product: CASSSRTGGNTDTQYF.

The CDR3 DNA follows: TGTGCCAGCAGCTTAAATCCGGTCGGTATCGGAAACACCATATATTTT. Protein product: CASSLNPVGIGNTIYF. The genes are TRBV7-2 and TRBJ1-3, with D unclear. The CDR3 runs 16 residues. Germline loops: CDR1 SGHTA, CDR2 FQGNSA. V was pared by 2 bases and J by 4 bases, with 15 bases between.

The rearrangement uses TRBV7-9 and TRBJ2-7; 7 bases agree with TRBD1. Trimming at V came to 1 base and at J to 1 base, leaving 1 base not matched to a gene. In germline, CDR1 is SEHNR, CDR2 FQNEAQ (reference sequence). The CDR3 has 14 residues. CDR3 loop: CASSLVGQSYEQYF. CDR3 nucleotide sequence: TGTGCCAGCAGCTTAGTGGGACAGTCCTACGAGCAGTACTTC.

The genes are TRBV7-8 and TRBJ2-4; D is unresolved. The CDR3 spans 13 residues. Germline V CDR1 and CDR2: SGHVS, FQNEAQ. The V end lost 1 base, the J end lost 8 bases, and 9 bases lay between the germline ends. CDR3 region: CASSLGRYDIQYF. CDR3 sequence (DNA): TGTGCCAGCAGCTTAGGGCGGTACGACATTCAGTACTTC. Full variable domain (remainder filled in from reference TRBV7-8 and TRBJ2-4): GAGVSQSPRYKVAKRGQDVALRCDPISGHVSLFWYQQALGQGPEFLTYFQNEAQLDKSGLPSDRFFAERPEGSVSTLKIQRTQQEDSAVYLCASSLGRYDIQYFGAGTRLSVL.

This chain joins TRBV2 and TRBJ2-7; D remains unclear. This CDR3 comprises 15 residues. CDR1 and CDR2 (germline): SNHLY, FYNNEI. The germline V and J ends were trimmed by 6 bases and 0 bases, with 15 bases remaining between them. The CDR3 coding sequence is TGTGCCAGCAGCCCACCGAGAATGGACTCCTACGAGCAGTACTTC. Its protein product is CASSPPRMDSYEQYF.

The gene calls are TRBV6-5 and TRBJ2-7, with D tentatively TRBD1 (8 bases). Germline values: CDR1 MNHEY, CDR2 SVGAGI. Trimming removed 4 bases at V and 11 bases at J, with 24 bases between. The CDR3 totals 15 residues. DNA for the CDR3: TGTGCCAGCAGTTCCGGCAGCAAAACAGGGGGGGTGGAGTACTTC. Translating it yields CASSSGSKTGGVEYF.

This clone was counted only a few times. The CDR3 loop is CASRGPNTEAFF. DNA for the CDR3: TGTGCCAGCAGAGGACCGAACACTGAAGCTTTCTTT. V gene TRBV28 combines with J gene TRBJ1-1; D remains unclear. Trimming cost V 6 bases and J 1 base, with 6 bases left between them. The germline V gene has CDR1 MDHEN and CDR2 SYDVKM. This CDR3 region has 12 residues.

This clone was seen only a few times. CDR3 sequence: CASSWDSSAEAFF. The DNA of the CDR3 is TGTGCCAGCAGCTGGGACAGTTCGGCAGAAGCTTTCTTT. The chain recombines TRBV11-3 with TRBJ1-1; 7 bases fit TRBD1. The CDR3 is made up of 13 amino acids. Germline CDR1 reads SGHNT; CDR2 reads YENEEA. The junction had 7 bases not matched to a gene; V was cut back by 4 bases and J by 8 bases.

The chain employs TRBV12-5 and TRBJ1-1; D remains ambiguous. The length of the CDR3 is 13 residues. CDR1 is LGHNT and CDR2 is FRNRAP in the germline V gene. V lost 0 bases and J lost 7, with 9 bases in between. The CDR3 region is CASGLVLGSEAFF. CDR3 bases: TGTGCTAGTGGTTTGGTATTAGGCAGTGAAGCTTTCTTT.

The CDR3 reads CASSPGTWEQYF. In nucleotides, the CDR3 is TGTGCCAGCAGCCCGGGGACTTGGGAGCAGTACTTC. The chain recombines TRBV11-3 with TRBJ2-7, with D maybe TRBD2 (6 bases). The V end lost 5 bases, the J end lost 7 bases, and 12 bases lay between the germline ends. The length of the CDR3 is 12 residues. Per germline, CDR1 SGHNT and CDR2 YENEEA.

The chain is built from TRBV7-2 and TRBJ1-5; TRBD1 aligns across 7 bases. In germline, CDR1 is SGHTA, CDR2 FQGNSA. The CDR3 has 16 amino acids. V lost 4 bases, J lost 0 bases, and 6 bases stayed unmatched. CDR3 residues: CASSYAGGYSNQPQHF. In nucleotides, the CDR3 is TGTGCCAGCAGCTATGCAGGGGGATATAGCAATCAGCCCCAGCATTTT.

V usage is TRBV13 and J usage is TRBJ1-1; possibly TRBD1 for D (6 bases). The CDR3 totals 14 residues. Between the trimmed V and J ends, which lost 4 bases and 5 bases, there was a span of 14 bases. Germline CDR1 and CDR2: PRHDT and FYEKMQ (reference sequence). DNA of the CDR3: TGTGCCAGCAGCTCCAACGGGGGCAGGACTGAAGCTTTCTTT. Its protein is CASSSNGGRTEAFF.

This clone was counted once. The rearrangement links TRBV14 to TRBJ1-2, with 8 bases that match TRBD1. Germline V gene lookup returns CDR1 SGHDN and CDR2 FVKESK. V was clipped by 5 bases and J by 3 bases; unmatched bases: 14. The CDR3 consists of 17 residues. CDR3 protein: CASSVAGQGPLDYGYTF. The CDR3 region has the DNA TGTGCCAGCAGCGTCGCAGGACAGGGACCCTTAGACTATGGCTACACCTTC.

This chain uses TRBV4-3 with TRBJ1-5; D remains ambiguous. CDR1 LGHNA and CDR2 YSLEER come from the germline V gene. V was shortened by 0 bases and J by 9 bases, with 18 bases between the two germline ends. The CDR3 has 16 amino acids. CDR3 sequence: CASSQELDPSMGPQHF. In DNA form, the CDR3 reads TGCGCCAGCAGCCAAGAGCTAGACCCCAGCATGGGGCCCCAGCATTTT.

As DNA, the CDR3 is TGTGCCAGCAGTCTGGACGGGGGCTCCTACAATGAGCAGTTCTTC. Its protein is CASSLDGGSYNEQFF. The chain uses TRBV6-1 and TRBJ2-1; a weak D match, TRBD2 (6 bases). This CDR3 has 15 amino acids. Trimming cost V 5 bases and J 0 bases, with 11 bases left between them. From germline, CDR1 is MNHNS and CDR2 SASEGT.

This chain links TRBV2 with TRBJ2-2, with 7 positions matching TRBD2. The CDR3 consists of 16 residues. CDR1 and CDR2 from the germline V gene are SNHLY and FYNNEI. J lost 4 bases, V lost 1 base, and 6 bases had no gene match. The CDR3 loop reads CASSEVVAGVTGELFF. The CDR3 nucleotides read TGTGCCAGCAGTGAAGTAGTAGCGGGCGTCACCGGGGAGCTGTTTTTT.